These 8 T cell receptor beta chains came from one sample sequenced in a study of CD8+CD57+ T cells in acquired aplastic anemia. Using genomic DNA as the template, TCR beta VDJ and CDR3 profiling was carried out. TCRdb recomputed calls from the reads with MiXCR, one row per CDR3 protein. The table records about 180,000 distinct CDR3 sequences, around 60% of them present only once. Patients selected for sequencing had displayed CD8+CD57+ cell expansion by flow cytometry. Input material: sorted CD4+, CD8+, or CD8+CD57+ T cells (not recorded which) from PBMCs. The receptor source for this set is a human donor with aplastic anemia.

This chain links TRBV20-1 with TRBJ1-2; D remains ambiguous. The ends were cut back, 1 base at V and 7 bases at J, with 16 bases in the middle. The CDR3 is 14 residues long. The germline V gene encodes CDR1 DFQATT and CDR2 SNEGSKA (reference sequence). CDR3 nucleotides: TGCAGTGCTAGAGGGGAACGGATTCTTTGTGGCTACACCTTC. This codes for CSARGERILCGYTF.

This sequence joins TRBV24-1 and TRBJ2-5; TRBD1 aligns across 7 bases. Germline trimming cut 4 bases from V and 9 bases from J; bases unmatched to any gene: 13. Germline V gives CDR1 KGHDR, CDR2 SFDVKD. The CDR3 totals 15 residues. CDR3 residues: CATSDSTGLGKAQYF. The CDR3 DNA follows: TGTGCCACCAGTGACTCGACAGGGCTTGGAAAGGCCCAGTACTTC.

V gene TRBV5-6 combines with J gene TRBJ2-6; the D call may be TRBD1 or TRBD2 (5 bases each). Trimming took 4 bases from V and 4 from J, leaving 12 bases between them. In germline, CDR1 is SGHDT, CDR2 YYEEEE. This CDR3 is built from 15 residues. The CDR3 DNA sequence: TGTGCCAGCAGCAGAGGGGTAGCAGGGGCCAACGTCCTGACTTTC. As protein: CASSRGVAGANVLTF.

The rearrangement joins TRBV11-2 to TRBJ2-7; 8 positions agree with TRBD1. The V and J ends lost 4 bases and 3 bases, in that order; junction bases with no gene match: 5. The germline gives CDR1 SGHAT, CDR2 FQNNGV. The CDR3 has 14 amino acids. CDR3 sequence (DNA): TGTGCCAGCAGCTATTACGGGACAGGCTACGAGCAGTACTTC. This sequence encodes CASSYYGTGYEQYF.

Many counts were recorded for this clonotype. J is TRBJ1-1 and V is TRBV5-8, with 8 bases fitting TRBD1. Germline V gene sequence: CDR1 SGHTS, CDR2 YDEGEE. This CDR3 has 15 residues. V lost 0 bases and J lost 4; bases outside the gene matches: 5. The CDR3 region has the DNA TGTGCCAGCAGCTTGGTGGACAGGGAGATCACTGAAGCTTTCTTT. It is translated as CASSLVDREITEAFF.

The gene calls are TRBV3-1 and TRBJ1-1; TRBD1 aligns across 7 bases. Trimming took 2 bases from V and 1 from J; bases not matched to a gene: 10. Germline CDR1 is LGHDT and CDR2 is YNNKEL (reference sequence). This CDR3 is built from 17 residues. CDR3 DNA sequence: TGTGCCAGCAGCCAACGCCTGACAGGGAGGCGGAACACTGAAGCTTTCTTT. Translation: CASSQRLTGRRNTEAFF.

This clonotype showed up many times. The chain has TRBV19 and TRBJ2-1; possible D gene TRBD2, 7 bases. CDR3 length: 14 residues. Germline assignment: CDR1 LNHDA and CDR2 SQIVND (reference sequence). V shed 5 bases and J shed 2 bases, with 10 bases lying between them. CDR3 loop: CASSSGGPYNEQFF. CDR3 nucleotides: TGTGCCAGTAGTTCGGGGGGCCCCTACAATGAGCAGTTCTTC.

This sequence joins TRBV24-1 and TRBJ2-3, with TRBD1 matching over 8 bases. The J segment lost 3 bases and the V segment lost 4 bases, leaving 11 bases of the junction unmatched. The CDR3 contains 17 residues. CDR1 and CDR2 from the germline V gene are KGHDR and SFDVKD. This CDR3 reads CATSDTTRTGSTDTQYF. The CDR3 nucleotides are TGTGCCACCAGTGACACTACCAGGACAGGGAGTACAGATACGCAGTATTTT.